The T cell receptor (beta chain) described here comes from a study of cytomegalovirus exposure and HLA in healthy donors. Notes on the study in general: Highest at DRB1 and lowest at HLA-C, TCR association rates differed among HLA loci in a later analysis. Highly shared variants forming one cluster were likely a sequencing artifact.

In the case of this clone: Its antigen is unidentified.

Donors showed nominal health when sampled, although they likely had unrecorded immune exposures. The CDR3 length is 16 residues. CDR1 and CDR2 from the germline V gene are SGHTA and FQGNSA. The ends lost 2 bases at V and 6 bases at J; junction bases unmatched: 12. Amplification used 60 Vbeta primers and 13 Jbeta primers. Some clones are missing from TCRdb's copy, which holds only in-frame ones; the method was immunoSEQ multiplex PCR. This sample yields roughly 130,000 clones, of which about 80% are seen a single time; 5.3% belongs to the top ten. V gene TRBV7-2 combines with J gene TRBJ2-7; 8 bases map to TRBD2. This TCR was sampled from a man aged 30 to 45 in good health and CMV-seronegative. Material: PBMCs. The CDR3 nucleotides are TGTGCCAGCAGCTTAAGGGTGTGGGATAGCGGGACCGAGCAGTACTTC. Amino acids: CASSLRVWDSGTEQYF.